A selection of T cell receptor beta chains follows, all from one sample in a study of response to subunit inactivated influenza vaccine. TCRdb re-derived calls from the RT-PCR reads in MiXCR, one entry per CDR3 protein. In the table there are 800,000 to 1,000,000 distinct CDR3 sequences, roughly 20% of which are singletons. The specimen comprised PBMCs from blood, sampled less than 6 days after vaccination. The receptors here all came from a man aged 50-59 years who received an inactivated influenza vaccine. The CDR3 runs from the conserved cysteine through the conserved F or W. The D gene is left open where the match is weak. Size tells how often a clone was seen (once, few, many) or the class of an expanded clone, and some rows leave it out.

NA,11,TRBD1,TRBV20-1,TRBJ2-7,TGCAGTGAGGGGACAGACTACGAGCAGTACTTC,CSEGTDYEQYF
few,15,TRBD2,TRBV5-6,TRBJ2-7,TGTGCCAGCAGTACCCGGGATAGCGGGAGTGACGAGCAGTACTTC,CASSTRDSGSDEQYF
few,13,NA,TRBV2,TRBJ1-6,TGTGCCAGCAGAGTCCAGCCGTCTTCACCCCTCCACTTT,CASRVQPSSPLHF
NA,14,NA,TRBV5-6,TRBJ1-1,TGTGCCAGCAGCTTGGCCAACGGTCAGGGGATCGCTTTCTTT,CASSLANGQGIAFF
NA,15,TRBD1,TRBV7-2,TRBJ1-1,TGTGCCAGCAGCAATGGACAGGGGTGGGTCACTGAAGCTTTCTTT,CASSNGQGWVTEAFF
NA,15,NA,TRBV20-1,TRBJ1-5,TGCAGTGCTAGAATAGGTGAAGATGGCAATCAGCCCCAGCATTTT,CSARIGEDGNQPQHF
few,14,TRBD2,TRBV5-6,TRBJ2-2,TGTGCCAGCAGCTCGCCACGGGGGGCCGGGGAGCTGTTTTTT,CASSSPRGAGELFF
NA,13,TRBD1,TRBV12-3/TRBV12-4,TRBJ1-2,TGTGCCAGCGGGCATACAGGGGCCTATGGCTACACCTTC,CASGHTGAYGYTF
NA,17,TRBD2,TRBV4-2,TRBJ2-1,TGTGCCAGCAGCCAAGACAGCGGGAGTACCTCCTACAATGAGCAGTTCTTC,CASSQDSGSTSYNEQFF
many,15,TRBD1,TRBV4-3,TRBJ2-7,TGCGCCAGCAGCCAGGGGACAGGGTCCAGGTACGAGCAGTACTTC,CASSQGTGSRYEQYF
NA,13,NA,TRBV28,TRBJ2-5,TGTGCCAGCAGTTGGGGAAACCAAGAGACCCAGTACTTC,CASSWGNQETQYF
many,19,TRBD1,TRBV28,TRBJ2-6,TGTGCCAGCAGTTCCTCGGACAGGGGGAGGGTGAGAGGGGCCAACGTCCTGACTTTC,CASSSSDRGRVRGANVLTF
few,18,TRBD2,TRBV4-2,TRBJ2-2,TGTGCCAGCAGCCAACCCGGGACTAGCGGGTCTTACACCGGGGAGCTGTTTTTT,CASSQPGTSGSYTGELFF
NA,13,NA,TRBV20-1,TRBJ2-2,TGCAGTGCCAAGCCAAGGGGCCCCGGGGAGCTGTTTTTT,CSAKPRGPGELFF
NA,15,TRBD1,TRBV10-3,TRBJ1-1,TGTGCCATCAGCGGGGACAGGGGGCCGGGCACTGAAGCTTTCTTT,CAISGDRGPGTEAFF
NA,16,NA,TRBV7-3,TRBJ1-1,TGTGCCAGCAGCTTATTTGGGCCAGGAATGAACACTGAAGCTTTCTTT,CASSLFGPGMNTEAFF
NA,12,NA,TRBV4-2,TRBJ2-1,TGTGCCAGCAGCTTACAGCCGAATGAGCAGTTCTTC,CASSLQPNEQFF
few,16,TRBD2,TRBV6-2/TRBV6-3,TRBJ2-3,TGTGCCAGCAACCAACTTGCGGGGGGATATACAGATACGCAGTATTTT,CASNQLAGGYTDTQYF
few,14,NA,TRBV7-2,TRBJ1-4,TGTGCCAGCAGCTTAGAAAGGGGGATAGGAAAACTGTTTTTT,CASSLERGIGKLFF
few,17,TRBD1,TRBV10-2,TRBJ1-2,TGCGCCAGCAGTGAGTCGACAGGGACACCCGCTAACTATGGCTACACCTTC,CASSESTGTPANYGYTF
few,17,NA,TRBV4-2,TRBJ1-1,TGTGCCAGCAGCCAACTTATGCTGCGGACAGTGAACACTGAAGCTTTCTTT,CASSQLMLRTVNTEAFF